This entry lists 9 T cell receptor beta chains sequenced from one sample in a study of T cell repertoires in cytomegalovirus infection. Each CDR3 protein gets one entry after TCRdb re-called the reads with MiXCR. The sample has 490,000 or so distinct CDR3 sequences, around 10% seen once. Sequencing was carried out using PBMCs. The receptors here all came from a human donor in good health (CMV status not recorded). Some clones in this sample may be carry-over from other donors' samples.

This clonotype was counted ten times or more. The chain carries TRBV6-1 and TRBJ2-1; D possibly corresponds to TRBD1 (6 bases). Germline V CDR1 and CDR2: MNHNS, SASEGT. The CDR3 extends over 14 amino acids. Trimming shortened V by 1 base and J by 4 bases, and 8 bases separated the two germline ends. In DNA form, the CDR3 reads TGTGCCAGCAGTGAAGGGACAGCGTACAATGAGCAGTTCTTC. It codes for CASSEGTAYNEQFF.

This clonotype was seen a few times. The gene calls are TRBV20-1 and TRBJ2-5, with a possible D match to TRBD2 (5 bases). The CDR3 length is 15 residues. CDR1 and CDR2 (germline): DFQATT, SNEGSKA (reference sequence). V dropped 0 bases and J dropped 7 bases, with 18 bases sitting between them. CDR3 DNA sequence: TGCAGTGCTAGAGATCCGGGTCGGGGAGCCATGACCCAGTACTTC. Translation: CSARDPGRGAMTQYF.

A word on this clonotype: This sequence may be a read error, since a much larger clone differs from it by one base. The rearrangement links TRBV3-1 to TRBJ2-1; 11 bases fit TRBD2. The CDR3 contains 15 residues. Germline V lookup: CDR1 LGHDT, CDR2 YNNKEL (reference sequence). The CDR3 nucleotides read TGTGCCAGCAGCCCGGGACTAGCGGCTGACAATGAGCAGCTCTTC. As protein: CASSPGLAADNEQLF.

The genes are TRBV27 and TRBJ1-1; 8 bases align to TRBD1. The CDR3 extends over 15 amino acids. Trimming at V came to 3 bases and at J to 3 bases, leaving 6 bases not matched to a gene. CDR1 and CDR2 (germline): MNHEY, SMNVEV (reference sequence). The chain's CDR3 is CASSLAGGAYTEAFF. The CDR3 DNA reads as TGTGCCAGCAGTTTGGCAGGGGGCGCCTACACTGAAGCTTTCTTT.

For the CDR3, the DNA is TGTGCCAGTGCGGGGACAAGGATAACTGGGGCCAACGTCCTGACTTTC. It codes for CASAGTRITGANVLTF. The V gene is TRBV19, the J gene TRBJ2-6; D is possibly TRBD1 or TRBD2 (6 bases each). This CDR3 contains 16 residues. V was trimmed by 8 bases and J by 2 bases, leaving 16 bases between them. Germline V CDR1 and CDR2: LNHDA, SQIVND (reference sequence).

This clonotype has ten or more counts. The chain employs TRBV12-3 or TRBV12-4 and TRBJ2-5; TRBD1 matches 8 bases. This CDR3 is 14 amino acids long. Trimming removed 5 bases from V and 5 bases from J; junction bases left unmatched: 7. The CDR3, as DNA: TGTGCCAGCAGTGTACGACAGGGGAGTGAGACCCAGTACTTC. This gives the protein CASSVRQGSETQYF.

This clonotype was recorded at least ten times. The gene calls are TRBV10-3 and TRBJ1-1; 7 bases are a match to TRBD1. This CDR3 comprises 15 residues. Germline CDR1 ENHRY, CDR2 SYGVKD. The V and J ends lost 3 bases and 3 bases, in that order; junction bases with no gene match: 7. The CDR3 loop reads CAISDSSGGDTEAFF. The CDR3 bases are TGTGCCATCAGTGACTCTTCAGGGGGAGACACTGAAGCTTTCTTT.

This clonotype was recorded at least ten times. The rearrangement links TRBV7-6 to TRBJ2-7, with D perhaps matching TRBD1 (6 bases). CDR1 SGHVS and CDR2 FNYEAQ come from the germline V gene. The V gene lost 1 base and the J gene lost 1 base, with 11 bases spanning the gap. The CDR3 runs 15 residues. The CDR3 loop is CASSLGNRVSYEQYF. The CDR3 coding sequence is TGTGCCAGCAGCTTAGGGAACAGGGTGTCCTACGAGCAGTACTTC. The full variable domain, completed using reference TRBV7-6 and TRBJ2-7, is GAGVSQSPRYKVTKRGQDVALRCDPISGHVSLYWYRQALGQGPEFLTYFNYEAQQDKSGLPNDRFSAERPEGSISTLTIQRTEQRDSAMYRCASSLGNRVSYEQYFGPGTRLTVT.

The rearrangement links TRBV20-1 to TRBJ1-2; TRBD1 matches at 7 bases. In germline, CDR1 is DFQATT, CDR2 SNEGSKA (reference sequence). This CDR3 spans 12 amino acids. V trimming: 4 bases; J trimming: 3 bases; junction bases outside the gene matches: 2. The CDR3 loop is CSAITGDYGYTF. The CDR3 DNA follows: TGCAGTGCTATTACAGGGGACTATGGCTACACCTTC.